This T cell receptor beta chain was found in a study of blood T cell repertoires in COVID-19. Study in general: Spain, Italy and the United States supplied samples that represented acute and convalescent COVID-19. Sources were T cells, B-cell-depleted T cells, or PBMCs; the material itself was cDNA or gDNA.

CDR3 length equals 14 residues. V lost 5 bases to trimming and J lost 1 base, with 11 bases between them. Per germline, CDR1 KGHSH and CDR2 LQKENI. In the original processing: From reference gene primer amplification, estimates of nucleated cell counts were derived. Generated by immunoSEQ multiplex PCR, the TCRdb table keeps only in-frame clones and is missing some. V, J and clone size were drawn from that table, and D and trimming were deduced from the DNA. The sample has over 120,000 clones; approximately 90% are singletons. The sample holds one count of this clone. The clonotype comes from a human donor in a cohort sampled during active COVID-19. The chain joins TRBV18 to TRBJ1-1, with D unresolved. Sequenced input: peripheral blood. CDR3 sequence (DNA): TGTGCCAGCTCAGCCCTTGAGGGGAACACTGAAGCTTTCTTT. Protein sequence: CASSALEGNTEAFF.